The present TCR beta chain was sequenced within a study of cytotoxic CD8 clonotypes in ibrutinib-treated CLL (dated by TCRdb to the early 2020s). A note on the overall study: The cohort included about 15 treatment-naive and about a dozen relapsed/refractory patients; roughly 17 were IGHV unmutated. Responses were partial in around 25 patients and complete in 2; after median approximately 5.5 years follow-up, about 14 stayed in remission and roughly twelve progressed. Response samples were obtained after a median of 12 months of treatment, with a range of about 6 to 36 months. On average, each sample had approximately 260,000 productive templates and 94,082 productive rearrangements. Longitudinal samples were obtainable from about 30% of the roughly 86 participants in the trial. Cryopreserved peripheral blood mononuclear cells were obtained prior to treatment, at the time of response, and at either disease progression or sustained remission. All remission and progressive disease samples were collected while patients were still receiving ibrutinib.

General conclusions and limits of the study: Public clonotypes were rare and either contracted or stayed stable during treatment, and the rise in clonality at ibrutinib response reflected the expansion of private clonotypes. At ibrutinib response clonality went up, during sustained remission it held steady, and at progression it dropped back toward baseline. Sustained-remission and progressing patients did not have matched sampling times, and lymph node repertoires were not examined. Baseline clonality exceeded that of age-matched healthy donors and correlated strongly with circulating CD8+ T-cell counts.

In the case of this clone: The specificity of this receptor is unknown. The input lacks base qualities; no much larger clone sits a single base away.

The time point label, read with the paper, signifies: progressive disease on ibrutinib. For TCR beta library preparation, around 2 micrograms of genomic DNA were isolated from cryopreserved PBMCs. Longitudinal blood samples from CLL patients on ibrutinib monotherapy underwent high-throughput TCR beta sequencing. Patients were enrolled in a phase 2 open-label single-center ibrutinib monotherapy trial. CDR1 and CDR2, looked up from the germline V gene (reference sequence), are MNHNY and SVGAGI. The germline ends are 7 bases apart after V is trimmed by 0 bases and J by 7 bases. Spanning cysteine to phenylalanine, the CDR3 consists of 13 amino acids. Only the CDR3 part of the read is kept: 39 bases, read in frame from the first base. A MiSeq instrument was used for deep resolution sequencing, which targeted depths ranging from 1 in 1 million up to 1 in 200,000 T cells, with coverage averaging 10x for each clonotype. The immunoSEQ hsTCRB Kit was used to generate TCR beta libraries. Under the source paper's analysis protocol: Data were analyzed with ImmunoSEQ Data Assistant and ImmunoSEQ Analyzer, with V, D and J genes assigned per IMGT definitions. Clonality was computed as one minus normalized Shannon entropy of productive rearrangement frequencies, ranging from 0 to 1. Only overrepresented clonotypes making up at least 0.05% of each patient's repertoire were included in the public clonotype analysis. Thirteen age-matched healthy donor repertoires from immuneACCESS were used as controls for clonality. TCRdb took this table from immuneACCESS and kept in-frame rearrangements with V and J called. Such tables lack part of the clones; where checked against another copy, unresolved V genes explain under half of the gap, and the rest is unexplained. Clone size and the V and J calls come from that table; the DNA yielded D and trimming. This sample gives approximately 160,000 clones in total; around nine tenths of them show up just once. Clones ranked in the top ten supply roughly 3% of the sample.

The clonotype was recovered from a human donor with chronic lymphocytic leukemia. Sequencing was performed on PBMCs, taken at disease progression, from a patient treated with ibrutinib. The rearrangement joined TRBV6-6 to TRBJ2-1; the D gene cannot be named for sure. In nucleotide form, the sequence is TGTGCCAGCAGTTACTCTGGGTCGAATGAGCAGTTCTTC. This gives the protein CASSYSGSNEQFF.